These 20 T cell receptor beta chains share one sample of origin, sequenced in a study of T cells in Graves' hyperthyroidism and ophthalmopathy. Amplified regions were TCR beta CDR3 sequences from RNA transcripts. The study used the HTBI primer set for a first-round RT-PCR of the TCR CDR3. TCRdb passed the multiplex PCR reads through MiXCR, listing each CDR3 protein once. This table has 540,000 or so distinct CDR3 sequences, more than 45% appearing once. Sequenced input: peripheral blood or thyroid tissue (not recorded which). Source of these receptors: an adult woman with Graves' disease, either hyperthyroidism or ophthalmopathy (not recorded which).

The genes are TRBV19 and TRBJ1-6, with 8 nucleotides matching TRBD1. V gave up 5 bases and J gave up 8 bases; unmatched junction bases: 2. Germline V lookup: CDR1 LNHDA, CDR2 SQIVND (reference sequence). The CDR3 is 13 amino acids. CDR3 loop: CASSPTGDSPLHF. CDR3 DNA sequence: TGTGCCAGTAGTCCGACAGGGGATTCACCCCTCCACTTT. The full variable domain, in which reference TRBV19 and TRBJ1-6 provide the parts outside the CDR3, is DGGITQSPKYLFRKEGQNVTLSCEQNLNHDAMYWYRQDPGQGLRLIYYSQIVNDFQKGDIAEGYSVSREKKESFPLTVTSAQKNPTAFYLCASSPTGDSPLHFGNGTRLTVT.

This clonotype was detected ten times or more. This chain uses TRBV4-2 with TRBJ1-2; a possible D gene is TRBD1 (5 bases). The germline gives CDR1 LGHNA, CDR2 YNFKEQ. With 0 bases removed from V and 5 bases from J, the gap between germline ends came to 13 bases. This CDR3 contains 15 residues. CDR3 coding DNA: TGTGCCAGCAGCCAAGAAAGCGGGACGCAATATGGCTACACCTTC. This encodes CASSQESGTQYGYTF.

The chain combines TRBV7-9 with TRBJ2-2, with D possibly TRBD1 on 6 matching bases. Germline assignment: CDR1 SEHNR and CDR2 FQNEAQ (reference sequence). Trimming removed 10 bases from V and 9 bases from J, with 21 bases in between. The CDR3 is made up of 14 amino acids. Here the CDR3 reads CAISDSGGHRELFF. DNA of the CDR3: TGTGCCATCAGTGATAGTGGGGGACACCGGGAGCTGTTTTTT.

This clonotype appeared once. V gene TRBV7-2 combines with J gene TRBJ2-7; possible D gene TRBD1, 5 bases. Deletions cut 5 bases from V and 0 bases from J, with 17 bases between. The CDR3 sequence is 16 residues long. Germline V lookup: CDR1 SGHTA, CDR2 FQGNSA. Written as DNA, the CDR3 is TGTGCCAGCAGCAACAACCAGGGCTTGAGCTCCTACGAGCAGTACTTC. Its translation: CASSNNQGLSSYEQYF.

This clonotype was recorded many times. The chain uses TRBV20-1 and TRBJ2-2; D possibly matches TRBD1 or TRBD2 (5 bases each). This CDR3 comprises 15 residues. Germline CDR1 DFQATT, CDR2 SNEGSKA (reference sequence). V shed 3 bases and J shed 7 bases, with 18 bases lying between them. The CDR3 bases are TGCAGTGCTAGGGGGACCGGTAGAATTGGCGGGGAGCTGTTTTTT. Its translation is CSARGTGRIGGELFF.

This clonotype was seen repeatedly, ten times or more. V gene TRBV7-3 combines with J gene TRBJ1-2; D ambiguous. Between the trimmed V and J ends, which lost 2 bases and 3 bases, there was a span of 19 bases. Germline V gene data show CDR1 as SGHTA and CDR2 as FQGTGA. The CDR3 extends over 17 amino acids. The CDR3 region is CASSLYLLDELDYGYTF. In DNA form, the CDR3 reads TGTGCCAGCAGCTTATACTTATTGGACGAATTAGACTATGGCTACACCTTC.

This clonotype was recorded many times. The CDR3 reads CASSQDVLGIHGYTF. CDR3 nucleotides: TGTGCCAGCAGCCAAGATGTGTTGGGGATACATGGCTACACCTTC. The chain carries TRBV3-1 and TRBJ1-2; D gene ambiguous. Trimming took off 0 bases at V and 6 bases at J, with 14 bases between the two ends. Germline values: CDR1 LGHDT, CDR2 YNNKEL (reference sequence). The CDR3 has 15 amino acids.

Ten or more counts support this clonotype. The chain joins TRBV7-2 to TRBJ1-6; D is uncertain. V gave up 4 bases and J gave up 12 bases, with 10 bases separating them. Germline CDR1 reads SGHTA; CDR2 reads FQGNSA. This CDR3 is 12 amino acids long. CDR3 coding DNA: TGTGCCAGCAGCTCGAACCCAGGACCCCTCCACTTT. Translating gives CASSSNPGPLHF.

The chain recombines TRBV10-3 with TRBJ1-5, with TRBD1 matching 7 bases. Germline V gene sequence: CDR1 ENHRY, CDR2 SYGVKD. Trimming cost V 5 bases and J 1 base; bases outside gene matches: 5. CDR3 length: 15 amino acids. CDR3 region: CAISSGTESNQPQHF. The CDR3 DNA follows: TGTGCCATCAGTTCCGGGACAGAAAGCAATCAGCCCCAGCATTTT.

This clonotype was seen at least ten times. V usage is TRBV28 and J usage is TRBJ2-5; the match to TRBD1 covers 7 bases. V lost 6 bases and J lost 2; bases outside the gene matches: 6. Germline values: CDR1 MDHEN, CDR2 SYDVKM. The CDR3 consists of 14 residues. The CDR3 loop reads CASRQDRLQETQYF. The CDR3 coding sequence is TGTGCCAGCAGACAGGACAGGCTTCAAGAGACCCAGTACTTC.

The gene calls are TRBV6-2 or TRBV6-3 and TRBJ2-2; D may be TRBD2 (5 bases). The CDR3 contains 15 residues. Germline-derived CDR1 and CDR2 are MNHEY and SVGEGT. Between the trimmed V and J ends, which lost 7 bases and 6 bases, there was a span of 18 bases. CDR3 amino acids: CASTKRRSGSGELFF. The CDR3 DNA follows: TGTGCCAGCACCAAGCGGCGTTCGGGCTCCGGGGAGCTGTTTTTT.

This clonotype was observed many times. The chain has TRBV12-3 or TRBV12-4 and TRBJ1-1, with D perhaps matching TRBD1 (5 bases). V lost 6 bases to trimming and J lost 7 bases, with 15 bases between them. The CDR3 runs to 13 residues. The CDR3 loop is CASRAVGEVEAFF. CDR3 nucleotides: TGTGCCAGCAGGGCCGTAGGGGAAGTTGAAGCTTTCTTT.

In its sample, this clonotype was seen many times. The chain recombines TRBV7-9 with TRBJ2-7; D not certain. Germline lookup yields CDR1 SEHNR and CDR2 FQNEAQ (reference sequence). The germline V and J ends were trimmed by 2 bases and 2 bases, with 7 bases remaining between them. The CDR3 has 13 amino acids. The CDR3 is CASSLIGPYEQYF. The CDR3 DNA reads TGTGCCAGCAGCTTAATCGGTCCCTACGAGCAGTACTTC.

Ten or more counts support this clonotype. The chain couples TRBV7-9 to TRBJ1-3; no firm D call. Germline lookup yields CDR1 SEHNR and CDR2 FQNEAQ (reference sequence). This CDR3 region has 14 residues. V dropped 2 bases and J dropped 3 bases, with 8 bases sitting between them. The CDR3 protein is CASSLLGYGNTIYF. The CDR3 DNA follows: TGTGCCAGCAGCTTACTAGGGTATGGAAACACCATATATTTT.

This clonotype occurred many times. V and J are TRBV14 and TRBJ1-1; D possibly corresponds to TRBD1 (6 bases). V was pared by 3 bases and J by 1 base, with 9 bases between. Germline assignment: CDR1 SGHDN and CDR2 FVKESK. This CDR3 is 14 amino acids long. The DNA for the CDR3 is TGTGCCAGCAGCCACGGAGGGGGGAACACTGAAGCTTTCTTT. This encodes CASSHGGGNTEAFF.

CDR3 in DNA: TGCGCCAGCAGCTTGGAGAGGGGCACGCAGTATTTT. Its translation is CASSLERGTQYF. V usage is TRBV5-1 and J usage is TRBJ2-3; D tentatively fits TRBD1 or TRBD2 (5 bases each). V lost 0 bases and J lost 9, with 8 bases in between. The CDR3 runs 12 residues. Germline CDR1 reads SGHRS; CDR2 reads YFSETQ.

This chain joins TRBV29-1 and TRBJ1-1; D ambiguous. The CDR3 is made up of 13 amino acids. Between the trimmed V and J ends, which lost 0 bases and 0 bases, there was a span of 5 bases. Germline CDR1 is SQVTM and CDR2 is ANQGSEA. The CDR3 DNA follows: TGCAGCGTTGAAGAGGCCATGAACACTGAAGCTTTCTTT. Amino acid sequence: CSVEEAMNTEAFF.

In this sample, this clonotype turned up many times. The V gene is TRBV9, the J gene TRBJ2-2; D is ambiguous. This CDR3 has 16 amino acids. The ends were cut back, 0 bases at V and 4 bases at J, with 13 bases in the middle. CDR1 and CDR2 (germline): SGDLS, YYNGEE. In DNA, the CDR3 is TGTGCCAGCAGCGTAGCCGTGGGCTTTGGCACCGGGGAGCTGTTTTTT. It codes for CASSVAVGFGTGELFF.

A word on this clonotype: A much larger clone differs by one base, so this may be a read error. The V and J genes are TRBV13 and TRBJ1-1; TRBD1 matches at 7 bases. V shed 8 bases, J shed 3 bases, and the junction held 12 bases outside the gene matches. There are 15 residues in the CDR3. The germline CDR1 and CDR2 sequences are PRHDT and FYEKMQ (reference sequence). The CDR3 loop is CASGPQDRVDTEAFF. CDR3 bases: TGTGCCAGCGGCCCCCAAGACAGGGTCGACACTGAAGCTTTCTTT.

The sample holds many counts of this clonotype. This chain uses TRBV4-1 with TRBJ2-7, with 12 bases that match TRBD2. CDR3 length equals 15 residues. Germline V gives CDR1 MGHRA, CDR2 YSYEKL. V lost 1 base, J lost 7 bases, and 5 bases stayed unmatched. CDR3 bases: TGCGCCAGCAGCCAAGCGGGGACTAGCGGGTCGGAGCAGTACTTC. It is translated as CASSQAGTSGSEQYF.